This record concerns one TCR beta chain sequence. Its antigen is unknown. A 6-nucleotide sample barcode was carried by the UMIs, which template switching added. TCRdb reanalyzed the 5' RACE reads and collapses them to one entry per CDR3 protein, without DNA. The data show some 400,000 distinct CDR3 sequences, and the top ten clones hold 2% to 2.5%. This entry is derived from a study of monozygotic twins with inflammatory bowel disease. Study results and caveats: Healthy twins shared more clonotypes with others than IBD patients, most markedly active ones.

Whole blood without T cell sorting served as the source of isolated total RNA. The germline V gene encodes CDR1 SQVTM and CDR2 ANQGSEA. The CDR3 loop spans 13 amino acids. The specimen sequenced was blood. The sequence came from a human donor with ulcerative colitis or Crohn's disease, or a healthy co-twin of an affected twin (not recorded which). The V gene is TRBV29-1, the J gene TRBJ2-1; TCRdb calls TRBD1, which cannot be checked without DNA. The CDR3 is CSVGDRRAIEQFF.